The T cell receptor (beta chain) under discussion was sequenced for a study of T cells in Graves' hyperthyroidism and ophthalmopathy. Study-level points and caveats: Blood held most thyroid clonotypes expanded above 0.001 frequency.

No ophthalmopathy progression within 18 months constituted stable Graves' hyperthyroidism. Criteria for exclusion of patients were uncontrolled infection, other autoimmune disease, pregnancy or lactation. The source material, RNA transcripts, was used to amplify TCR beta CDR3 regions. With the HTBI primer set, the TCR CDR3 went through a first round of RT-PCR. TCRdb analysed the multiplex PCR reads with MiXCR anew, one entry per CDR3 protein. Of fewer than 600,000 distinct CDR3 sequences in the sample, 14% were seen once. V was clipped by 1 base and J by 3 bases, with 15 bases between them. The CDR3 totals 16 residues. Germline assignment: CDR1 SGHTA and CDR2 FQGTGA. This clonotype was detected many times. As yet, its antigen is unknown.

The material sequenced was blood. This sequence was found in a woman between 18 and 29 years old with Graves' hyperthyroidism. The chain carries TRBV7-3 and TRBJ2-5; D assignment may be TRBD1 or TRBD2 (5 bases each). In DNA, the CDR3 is TGTGCCAGCAGCTTAATGGGGCGGTACGGGGAAGAGACCCAGTACTTC. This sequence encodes CASSLMGRYGEETQYF. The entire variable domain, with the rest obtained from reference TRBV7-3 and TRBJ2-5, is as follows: GAGVSQTPSNKVTEKGKYVELRCDPISGHTALYWYRQSLGQGPEFLIYFQGTGAADDSGLPNDRFFAVRPEGSVSTLKIQRTERGDSAVYLCASSLMGRYGEETQYFGPGTRLLVL.